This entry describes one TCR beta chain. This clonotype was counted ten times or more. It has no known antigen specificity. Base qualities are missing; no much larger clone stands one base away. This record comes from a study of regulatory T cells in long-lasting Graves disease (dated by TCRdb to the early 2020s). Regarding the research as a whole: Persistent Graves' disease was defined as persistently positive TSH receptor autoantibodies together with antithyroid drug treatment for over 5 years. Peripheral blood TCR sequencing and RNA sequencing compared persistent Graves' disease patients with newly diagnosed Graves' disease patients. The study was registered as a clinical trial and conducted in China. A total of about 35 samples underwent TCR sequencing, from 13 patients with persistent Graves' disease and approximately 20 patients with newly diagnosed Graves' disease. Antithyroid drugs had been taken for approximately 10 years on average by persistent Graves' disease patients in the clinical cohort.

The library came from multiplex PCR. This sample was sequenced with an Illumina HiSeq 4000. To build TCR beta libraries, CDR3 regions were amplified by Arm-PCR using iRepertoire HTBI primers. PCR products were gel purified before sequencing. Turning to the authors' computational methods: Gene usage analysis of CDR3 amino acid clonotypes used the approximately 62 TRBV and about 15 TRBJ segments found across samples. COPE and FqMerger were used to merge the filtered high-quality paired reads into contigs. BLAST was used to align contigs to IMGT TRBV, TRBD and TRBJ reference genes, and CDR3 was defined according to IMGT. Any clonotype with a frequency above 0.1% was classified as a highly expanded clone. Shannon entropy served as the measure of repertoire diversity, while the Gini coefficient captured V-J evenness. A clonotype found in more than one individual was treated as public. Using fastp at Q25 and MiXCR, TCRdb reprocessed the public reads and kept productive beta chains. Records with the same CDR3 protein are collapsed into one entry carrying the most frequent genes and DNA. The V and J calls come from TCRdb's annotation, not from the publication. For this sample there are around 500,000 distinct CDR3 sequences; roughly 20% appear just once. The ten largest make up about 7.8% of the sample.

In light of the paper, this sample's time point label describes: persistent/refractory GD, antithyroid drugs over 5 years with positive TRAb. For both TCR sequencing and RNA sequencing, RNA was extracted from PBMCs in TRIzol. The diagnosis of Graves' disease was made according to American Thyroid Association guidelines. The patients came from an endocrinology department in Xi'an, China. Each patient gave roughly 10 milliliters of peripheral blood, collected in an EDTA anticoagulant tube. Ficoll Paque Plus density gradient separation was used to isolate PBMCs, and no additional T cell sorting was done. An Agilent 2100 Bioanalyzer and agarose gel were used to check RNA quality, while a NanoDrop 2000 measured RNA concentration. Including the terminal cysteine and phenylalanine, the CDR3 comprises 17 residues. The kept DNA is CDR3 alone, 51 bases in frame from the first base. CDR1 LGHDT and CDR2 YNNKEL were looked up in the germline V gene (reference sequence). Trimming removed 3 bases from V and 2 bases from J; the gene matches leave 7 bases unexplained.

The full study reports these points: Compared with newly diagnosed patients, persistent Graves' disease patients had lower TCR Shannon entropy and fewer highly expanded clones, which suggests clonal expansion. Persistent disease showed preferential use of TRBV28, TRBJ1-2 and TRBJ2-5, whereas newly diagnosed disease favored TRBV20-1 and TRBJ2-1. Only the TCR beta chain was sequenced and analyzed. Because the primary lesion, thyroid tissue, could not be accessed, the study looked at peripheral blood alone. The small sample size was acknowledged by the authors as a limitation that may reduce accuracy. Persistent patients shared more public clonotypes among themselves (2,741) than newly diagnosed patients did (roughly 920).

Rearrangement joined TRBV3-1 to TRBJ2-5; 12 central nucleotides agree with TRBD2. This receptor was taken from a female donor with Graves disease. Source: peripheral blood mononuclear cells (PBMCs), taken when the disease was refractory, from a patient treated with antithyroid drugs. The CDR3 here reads CASSHRLAGVQQETQYF. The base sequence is TGTGCCAGCAGCCATAGACTAGCGGGAGTTCAGCAAGAGACCCAGTACTTC.